These 9 T cell receptor beta chains originate from one sample sequenced in a study of shared clonotypes between healthy human individuals. Sequencing used immunoSEQ multiplex PCR; TCRdb keeps in-frame clones, though not all of them. Of around 940,000 clones listed, roughly 72% are singletons. The sample taken for sequencing was memory CD4+ T cells sorted from blood. The subset here: CD45RA-negative fraction. The receptors come from a young man in good health.

This clone was seen a few times. The gene calls are TRBV7-9 and TRBJ2-7; TRBD2 might be the D (7 bases). V was cut by 5 bases and J by 1 base, with 18 bases left in between. Germline V gene sequence: CDR1 SEHNR, CDR2 FQNEAQ (reference sequence). The CDR3 covers 16 residues. CDR3 in amino acids: CASSPPTGGGSYEQYF. The CDR3 DNA follows: TGTGCCAGCAGCCCACCGACAGGCGGGGGTTCCTACGAGCAGTACTTC.

For this clone: Other nucleotide sequences in the sample specify the same CDR3. The genes are TRBV2 and TRBJ2-3; TRBD1 matches at 9 bases. J lost 3 bases, V lost 0 bases, and 1 base had no gene match. CDR1 SNHLY and CDR2 FYNNEI come from the germline V gene. This CDR3 is built from 15 residues. The DNA of the CDR3 is TGTGCCAGCAGTGAAGCGGGGACAGGGACAGATACGCAGTATTTT. It translates to CASSEAGTGTDTQYF.

Of note for this clone: One end of the junction fails to match germline, which may point to a read error. The V and J genes are TRBV7-7 and TRBJ2-5, with D perhaps TRBD1 (6 bases). CDR1 is SSHAT and CDR2 is FNYEAQ in the germline V gene (reference sequence). The CDR3 extends over 14 amino acids. The CDR3 region is CASSQQGLSETQYF. CDR3 in DNA: TGTGCTAGCAGCCAACAGGGATTGTCAGAGACCCAGTACTTC.

The gene calls are TRBV5-1 and TRBJ1-1; D ambiguous. This CDR3 spans 16 amino acids. Germline lookup yields CDR1 SGHRS and CDR2 YFSETQ. Trimming left V 4 bases short and J 2 bases short, with 18 bases between. This chain's CDR3 is CASSMNVPGANTEAFF. For the CDR3, the DNA is TGCGCCAGCAGCATGAACGTCCCGGGAGCCAACACTGAAGCTTTCTTT. The whole variable domain, filled in from reference TRBV5-1 and TRBJ1-1, reads KAGVTQTPRYLIKTRGQQVTLSCSPISGHRSVSWYQQTPGQGLQFLFEYFSETQRNKGNFPGRFSGRQFSNSRSEMNVSTLELGDSALYLCASSMNVPGANTEAFFGQGTRLTVV.

This clone has at least ten counts. This chain connects TRBV6-1 to TRBJ1-3; weak D call: TRBD1 (5 bases). The germline gives CDR1 MNHNS, CDR2 SASEGT. This CDR3 is 18 amino acids long. V was clipped by 1 base and J by 3 bases, with 19 bases between them. The CDR3, as DNA: TGTGCCAGCAGTGAAGGAGTCCTCCAGGGAGGGTATGGAAACACCATATATTTT. It yields the protein CASSEGVLQGGYGNTIYF.

The rearrangement links TRBV5-4 to TRBJ2-1; 9 bases align to TRBD2. V gave up 4 bases and J gave up 5 bases; unmatched junction bases: 10. The CDR3 contains 16 residues. CDR1 and CDR2 from the germline V gene are SGHNT and YYREEE (reference sequence). The CDR3: CASSPESGGPNNEQFF. The CDR3 DNA is TGTGCCAGCAGCCCCGAGAGCGGGGGGCCCAACAATGAGCAGTTCTTC.

The J gene is TRBJ1-4, the V gene TRBV2; TRBD1 matches 7 bases. Germline V gives CDR1 SNHLY, CDR2 FYNNEI. CDR3 length: 15 amino acids. Germline trimming cut 3 bases from V and 0 bases from J; bases unmatched to any gene: 1. CDR3 in DNA: TGTGCCAGCAGTGAGGGACAGTCAACTAATGAAAAACTGTTTTTT. Its protein product is CASSEGQSTNEKLFF.

This clone was seen more than once but under ten times. The gene calls are TRBV9 and TRBJ2-7; the D gene could be TRBD1 or TRBD2 (5 bases each). CDR1 SGDLS and CDR2 YYNGEE come from the germline V gene. CDR3 size: 14 residues. V was shortened by 3 bases and J by 4 bases, with 14 bases between the two germline ends. Here the CDR3 reads CASSEATGPYEQYF. For the CDR3, the DNA is TGTGCCAGCAGCGAGGCTACGGGGCCTTACGAGCAGTACTTC.

J is TRBJ1-2 and V is TRBV19; D uncertain. Germline values: CDR1 LNHDA, CDR2 SQIVND (reference sequence). The CDR3 has 13 residues. V gave up 7 bases and J gave up 7 bases, with 16 bases separating them. The DNA for the CDR3 is TGTGCCAGTACCTCCTCCCTGGGGTCTGGCTACACCTTC. Translated: CASTSSLGSGYTF.